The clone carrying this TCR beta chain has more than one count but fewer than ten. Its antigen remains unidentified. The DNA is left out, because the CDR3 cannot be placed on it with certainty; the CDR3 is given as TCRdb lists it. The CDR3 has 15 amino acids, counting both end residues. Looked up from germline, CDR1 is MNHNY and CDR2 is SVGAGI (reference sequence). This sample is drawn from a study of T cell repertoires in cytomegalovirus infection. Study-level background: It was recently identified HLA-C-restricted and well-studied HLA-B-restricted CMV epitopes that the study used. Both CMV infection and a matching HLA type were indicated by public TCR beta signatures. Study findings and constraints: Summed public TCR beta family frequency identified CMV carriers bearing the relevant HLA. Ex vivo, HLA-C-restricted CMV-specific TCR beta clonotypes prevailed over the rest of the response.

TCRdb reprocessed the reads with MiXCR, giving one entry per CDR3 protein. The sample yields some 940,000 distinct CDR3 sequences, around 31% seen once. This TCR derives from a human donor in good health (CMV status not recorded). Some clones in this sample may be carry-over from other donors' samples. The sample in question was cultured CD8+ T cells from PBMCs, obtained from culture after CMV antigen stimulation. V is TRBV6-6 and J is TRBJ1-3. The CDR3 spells CASSSSVYSGNTIYF.